This T cell receptor beta chain was retrieved from a study of T cell responses to AZD1222 COVID-19 vaccine. This table comes from immunoSEQ multiplex PCR, and its TCRdb copy is limited to in-frame clones, with some not included. The repertoire has about 120,000 clones, 85% to 95% of them found once; the top ten carry more than 4.5%. Analyses pooled second doses at about 4 or about 12 weeks. The J segment lost 5 bases and the V segment lost 5 bases, leaving 12 bases of the junction unmatched. Germline-derived CDR1 and CDR2 are SGHTA and FQGNSA. The CDR3 has 16 amino acids. Sequencing used peripheral blood, obtained 28 days after the second AZD1222 dose. V gene TRBV7-2 combines with J gene TRBJ2-7; 10 bases line up with TRBD2. The sequence was collected from an adult who received the AZD1222 COVID-19 vaccine. As DNA, the CDR3 is TGTGCCAGCAGCCCCGGTGGGGCTAGCGGGAGTCACGAGCAGTACTTC. It translates to CASSPGGASGSHEQYF.